This is a list of T cell receptor beta chains from one sample in a study of PD-1 blockade in classical Hodgkin lymphoma. Sequencing was performed with immunoSEQ multiplex PCR; in TCRdb, only in-frame clones are kept and a portion is missing. The repertoire holds 100,000 to 130,000 clones, with roughly nine tenths as singletons. The sequencing here drew on peripheral blood mononuclear cells (PBMCs), taken before the second cycle of nivolumab. These TCRs come from a human donor with classical Hodgkin lymphoma. CDR3s include the opening cysteine and the closing phenylalanine or tryptophan. A D gene is named only where the DNA matches it firmly. Clone size appears in some rows only: once, few, many, or a class for an expanded clone.

>-|TRBV6-1|-|TRBJ2-7
CASSEPGHTSYEQYF
TGTGCCAGCAGTGAACCGGGACATACCTCCTACGAGCAGTACTTC
>-|TRBV6-5|-|TRBJ1-2
CASSNSGAYGYTF
TGTGCCAGCAGTAATTCAGGAGCCTATGGCTACACCTTC
>TRBD1|TRBV5-8|-|TRBJ2-1
CASSFGQGINEQFF
TGTGCCAGCAGCTTCGGACAGGGAATCAATGAGCAGTTCTTC
>-|TRBV6-1|-|TRBJ1-3
CASRPRGSGNTIYF
TGTGCCAGCAGGCCTAGGGGGTCTGGAAACACCATATATTTT
>-|TRBV30|-|TRBJ1-1
CAWRAQGGTEAFF
TGTGCCTGGAGGGCACAGGGAGGCACTGAAGCTTTCTTT
>-|TRBV7-9|once|TRBJ2-5
CASSLRFRGETQYF
TGTGCCAGCAGCTTAAGGTTTCGGGGAGAGACCCAGTACTTC
>TRBD2|TRBV27|-|TRBJ2-1
CASRIGTRPYNEQFF
TGTGCCAGCAGAATCGGGACTAGACCTTACAATGAGCAGTTCTTC
>-|TRBV2|-|TRBJ2-7
CASSITLWGSEQYF
TGTGCCAGCAGTATCACCCTATGGGGAAGCGAGCAGTACTTC
>-|TRBV6-5|-|TRBJ2-3
CASSSSTDTQYF
TGTGCCAGCAGTTCCTCAACAGATACGCAGTATTTT
>TRBD2|TRBV7-2|-|TRBJ2-1
CASTVPLAGGYNEQFF
TGTGCCAGCACCGTCCCCCTAGCGGGAGGGTACAATGAGCAGTTCTTC
>-|TRBV2|-|TRBJ2-4
CASTESSRGDIQYF
TGTGCCAGCACCGAGAGCTCCCGAGGAGACATTCAGTACTTC
>-|TRBV6-5|-|TRBJ2-1
CATSRSATMEQFF
TGTGCCACCAGCAGATCCGCCACAATGGAGCAGTTCTTC
>TRBD2|TRBV4-2|-|TRBJ2-7
CASSPSSGRESYEQYF
TGTGCCAGCAGCCCATCTAGCGGGAGGGAATCCTACGAGCAGTACTTC
>-|TRBV5-1|-|TRBJ1-1
CASSLAAGRDTEAFF
TGCGCCAGCAGCTTGGCCGCGGGGAGAGACACTGAAGCTTTCTTT
>-|TRBV25-1|-|TRBJ2-7
CASSVGRFPYEQYF
TGTGCCAGCAGTGTAGGTCGCTTTCCCTACGAGCAGTACTTC
>-|TRBV19|-|TRBJ1-1
CASSILGSVTEAFF
TGTGCCAGTAGTATCTTGGGGAGCGTCACTGAAGCTTTCTTT
>-|TRBV6-1|-|TRBJ2-7
CASSSSTYEQYF
TGTGCCAGCAGCTCCTCGACCTACGAGCAGTACTTC
>TRBD2|TRBV10-1|-|TRBJ2-5
CASSEGGAGGRQTQYF
TGCGCCAGCAGTGAAGGGGGAGCGGGAGGGAGGCAGACCCAGTACTTC
>TRBD2|TRBV19|-|TRBJ2-1
CASSIGVRGKREGWNEQFF
TGTGCCAGTAGTATAGGCGTCAGGGGAAAGCGGGAGGGCTGGAATGAGCAGTTCTTC
>-|TRBV6-5|-|TRBJ2-2
CASSYSPGELFF
TGTGCCAGCAGTTACTCTCCCGGGGAGCTGTTTTTT
>-|TRBV9|-|TRBJ1-3
CASSASNTIYF
TGTGCCAGCAGCGCCTCAAACACCATATATTTT
>TRBD2|TRBV4-3|-|TRBJ2-5
CASSQERLAGAETQYF
TGCGCCAGCAGCCAAGAAAGACTAGCGGGAGCAGAGACCCAGTACTTC
>TRBD1|TRBV10-3|-|TRBJ1-1
CAISELGDRGLMNTEAFF
TGTGCCATCAGTGAGTTAGGCGACAGGGGCCTTATGAACACTGAAGCTTTCTTT
>-|TRBV28|-|TRBJ1-2
CASSLGGVRGYTF
TGTGCCAGCAGTTTGGGGGGGGTCCGTGGCTACACCTTC
>-|TRBV5-6|-|TRBJ2-7
CASSTNGESYEQYF
TGTGCCAGCAGCACAAACGGGGAGTCCTACGAGCAGTACTTC
>-|TRBV20-1|-|TRBJ2-5
CSASGFRDF
TGCAGTGCCTCGGGTTTCCGGGACTTC
>-|TRBV5-1|-|TRBJ1-2
CASSPGDSGVYGYTF
TGCGCCAGCAGCCCGGGGGACTCCGGAGTTTATGGCTACACCTTC
>-|TRBV7-7|-|TRBJ2-2
CASSWADRTGELFF
TGTGCCAGCAGCTGGGCAGACCGCACCGGGGAGCTGTTTTTT
>-|TRBV6-5|-|TRBJ1-4
CATRGVPYEKLFF
TGTGCCACCAGAGGGGTACCGTATGAAAAACTGTTTTTT
>-|TRBV27|-|TRBJ2-7
CASSIAPDSSYEQYF
TGTGCCAGCAGTATAGCACCGGACAGTTCCTACGAGCAGTACTTC
>-|TRBV7-2|few|TRBJ2-5
CASSLAGGGETQYF
TGTGCCAGCAGCTTAGCGGGAGGAGGGGAGACCCAGTACTTC
>TRBD1|TRBV19|-|TRBJ2-3
CASSNLDRGRTDTQYF
TGTGCCAGTAGTAACCTGGACAGGGGACGCACAGATACGCAGTATTTT
>TRBD2|TRBV5-1|-|TRBJ2-6
CASSLPWTSGRTGANVLTF
TGCGCCAGCAGCTTGCCTTGGACTAGCGGGAGAACTGGGGCCAACGTCCTGACTTTC
>-|TRBV5-6|-|TRBJ1-4
CASSRYGGTYNEKLFF
TGTGCCAGCAGCCGATACGGAGGGACCTACAATGAAAAACTGTTTTTT
>-|TRBV5-8|-|TRBJ2-7
CASSQAHEQYF
TGTGCCAGCAGCCAAGCCCACGAGCAGTACTTC
>TRBD1|TRBV5-5|-|TRBJ1-1
CASSYGTGGTEAFF
TGTGCCAGCAGCTACGGGACAGGGGGGACTGAAGCTTTCTTT
>-|TRBV4-2|-|TRBJ1-1
CASSQGPRQENTEAFF
TGTGCCAGCAGCCAAGGACCGAGACAGGAGAACACTGAAGCTTTCTTT
>-|TRBV5-4|-|TRBJ2-2
CASSFVYGGGELFF
TGTGCCAGCAGCTTCGTTTACGGGGGCGGGGAGCTGTTTTTT
>-|TRBV28|-|TRBJ2-7
CASSAGPPEQYF
TGTGCCAGCAGTGCGGGTCCGCCGGAGCAGTACTTC
>TRBD2|TRBV19|-|TRBJ2-3
CASSLAGTDTQYF
TGTGCCAGTAGTCTAGCGGGCACAGATACGCAGTATTTT
>TRBD1|TRBV6-1|-|TRBJ1-2
CASSGRDRAKFSYGYTF
TGTGCCAGCAGTGGAAGGGACAGGGCAAAGTTTAGCTATGGCTACACCTTC
>-|TRBV7-9|-|TRBJ1-1
CASSLEGNTEAFF
TGTGCCAGCAGCTTAGAAGGGAACACTGAAGCTTTCTTT
>TRBD1|TRBV6-5|-|TRBJ1-1
CASHSQATGSTEAFF
TGTGCCAGCCATTCCCAAGCGACAGGGAGCACTGAAGCTTTCTTT
>-|TRBV30|-|TRBJ2-7
CAWRKRRGQDYEQYF
TGTGCCTGGAGGAAAAGAAGGGGACAAGACTACGAGCAGTACTTC
>-|TRBV5-4|once|TRBJ2-2
CASSLPSANTGELFF
TGTGCCAGCAGCTTGCCTTCCGCCAACACCGGGGAGCTGTTTTTT
>-|TRBV9|-|TRBJ2-7
CASSVAASETYEQYF
TGTGCCAGCAGCGTAGCCGCTAGCGAGACCTACGAGCAGTACTTC
>TRBD2|TRBV29-1|-|TRBJ2-2
CSVELPMAGGSTGELFF
TGCAGCGTTGAATTACCTATGGCGGGGGGAAGCACCGGGGAGCTGTTTTTT
>-|TRBV7-6|few|TRBJ1-4
CASSRRTNEKLFF
TGTGCCAGCAGCCGACGGACTAATGAAAAACTGTTTTTT
>-|TRBV29-1|-|TRBJ2-3
CSVEGGAVTDTQYF
TGCAGCGTTGAGGGGGGGGCGGTCACAGATACGCAGTATTTT
>TRBD2|TRBV10-3|once|TRBJ2-1
CAISHPTSPELDEQFF
TGTGCCATCAGCCACCCGACTAGCCCGGAGTTAGATGAGCAGTTCTTC
>-|TRBV7-7|-|TRBJ1-1
CASSFDKNTEAFF
TGTGCCAGCAGCTTTGACAAGAACACTGAAGCTTTCTTT
>-|TRBV4-1|-|TRBJ2-7
CASSQGRAYEQYF
TGCGCCAGCAGCCAAGGCAGAGCGTACGAGCAGTACTTC
>-|TRBV11-2|-|TRBJ2-7
CASSLESGKNYEQYF
TGTGCCAGCAGCTTAGAGTCAGGAAAGAACTACGAGCAGTACTTC
>TRBD2|TRBV6-1|-|TRBJ2-7
CASSVASGRSEQYF
TGTGCCAGCAGTGTTGCTAGCGGGAGAAGCGAGCAGTACTTC
>-|TRBV20-1|-|TRBJ2-1
CSASLGGEQFF
TGCAGTGCTAGCTTAGGAGGTGAGCAGTTCTTC
>-|TRBV10-2|-|TRBJ1-2
CANSESGIYGYTF
TGCGCCAACAGTGAGTCGGGAATATATGGCTACACCTTC
>TRBD1|TRBV19|-|TRBJ1-1
CASSLDPGTGNTEAFF
TGTGCCAGTAGTCTAGATCCGGGGACAGGGAATACTGAAGCTTTCTTT
>-|TRBV5-8|-|TRBJ1-5
CASSPKGQKGQPQHF
TGTGCCAGCAGCCCGAAAGGGCAGAAAGGTCAGCCCCAGCATTTT
>-|TRBV6-6|-|TRBJ1-3
CASIKEVGGNTIYF
TGTGCCAGCATAAAAGAGGTTGGGGGAAACACCATATATTTT